Presented here are 7 T cell receptor beta chains from one specimen sequenced in a study of blood T cell repertoires in COVID-19. Profiling relied on immunoSEQ multiplex PCR, and the TCRdb table lists in-frame clones only, not all of them. The data contain around 140,000 clones, about four fifths of them seen just once; the ten biggest clones take up 1.4%. Sequencing was done on a sample of peripheral blood. All receptors derive from a man aged 55-75 years with acute or convalescent COVID-19.

The gene calls are TRBV5-1 and TRBJ1-2, with D tentatively TRBD1 (6 bases). Germline lookup yields CDR1 SGHRS and CDR2 YFSETQ. This CDR3 has 15 amino acids. With 0 bases removed from V and 8 bases from J, the gap between germline ends came to 17 bases. The CDR3 loop is CASSLETTGNRGYTF. CDR3 DNA: TGCGCCAGCAGCTTGGAGACGACAGGAAATCGGGGCTACACCTTC.

The genes are TRBV6-5 and TRBJ1-1; the match to TRBD1 covers 9 bases. CDR1 is MNHEY, CDR2 SVGAGI, per germline. The CDR3 loop spans 14 amino acids. CDR3 residues: CASTDRGMNTEAFF. CDR3 DNA: TGTGCTTCGACGGACAGGGGAATGAACACTGAAGCTTTCTTT.

The rearrangement joins TRBV5-8 to TRBJ1-5, with D perhaps matching TRBD1 (6 bases). V lost 3 bases to trimming and J lost 16 bases, with 20 bases between them. CDR1 is SGHTS and CDR2 is YDEGEE in the germline V gene. This CDR3 spans 13 amino acids. CDR3 nucleotide sequence: TGTGCCAGCAGCTCACCCGGGACAACCAGCTTACATTTT. It yields the protein CASSSPGTTSLHF.

The chain combines TRBV11-2 with TRBJ1-6, with 8 bases aligning to TRBD1. J gave up 7 bases and V 2 bases, and 7 bases lay outside the gene matches. The V gene's germline CDR1 is SGHAT and CDR2 FQNNGV. The CDR3 runs 16 residues. CDR3 bases: TGTGCCAGCAGCTTAACCGTCGGACAGGGAAATTCACCCCTCCACTTT. Residues: CASSLTVGQGNSPLHF.

The chain has TRBV7-8 and TRBJ2-1; 7 bases are shared with TRBD2. This CDR3 region has 13 residues. Looked up from germline, CDR1 is SGHVS and CDR2 is FQNEAQ. The J segment lost 13 bases and the V segment lost 1 base, leaving 7 bases of the junction unmatched. The CDR3 region has the DNA TGTGCCAGCAGCTTAGTTTTCGGGGGGAGACAGTTCTTC. Protein: CASSLVFGGRQFF.

This clone occurred once. J is TRBJ1-5 and V is TRBV7-2, with 10 nucleotides matching TRBD1. Germline V gives CDR1 SGHTA, CDR2 FQGNSA. This CDR3 comprises 14 residues. Unmatched junction bases numbered 6, after V lost 4 bases and J lost 9 bases. CDR3 protein: CASSSGTGARPQHF. The DNA of the CDR3 is TGTGCCAGCAGCTCCGGGACAGGGGCTAGGCCCCAGCATTTT.

This clone was recorded a few times. The V call is TRBV11-2, the J call TRBJ1-2, with 11 bases identical to TRBD1. V was clipped by 5 bases and J by 8 bases; unmatched bases: 7. The germline V gene has CDR1 SGHAT and CDR2 FQNNGV. The CDR3 length is 14 residues. CDR3 protein: CASSAGQGAMGYTF. CDR3 DNA: TGTGCCAGCAGCGCCGGACAGGGGGCGATGGGCTACACCTTC.